These 10 T cell receptor beta chains share one sample of origin, sequenced in a study of blood T cell repertoires in COVID-19. Measured with immunoSEQ multiplex PCR; TCRdb has only the in-frame clones, and not every one. This table has roughly 46,000 clones, 70% to 85% appearing once. The sample was peripheral blood. The origin of the receptors is a man aged 55 to 70 with acute or convalescent COVID-19.

The rearrangement links TRBV24-1 to TRBJ2-3; 8 bases match TRBD1. Per germline, CDR1 KGHDR and CDR2 SFDVKD. This CDR3 is built from 14 residues. The ends lost 9 bases at V and 5 bases at J; junction bases unmatched: 9. The CDR3 loop is CATGIQGVRDTQYF. CDR3 DNA: TGTGCCACCGGTATACAGGGGGTTAGAGATACGCAGTATTTT.

The chain links TRBV5-6 to TRBJ1-2, with 7 bases matching TRBD1. The ends lost 4 bases at V and 4 bases at J; junction bases unmatched: 10. The germline V gene encodes CDR1 SGHDT and CDR2 YYEEEE. This CDR3 is built from 15 residues. The CDR3 DNA is TGTGCCAGCAGCCTTTTCGGACAGGACTTCTATGGCTACACCTTC. It translates to CASSLFGQDFYGYTF.

The CDR3 reads CASSLETWNYGYTF. The CDR3 DNA reads TGTGCCAGCAGTCTCGAGACTTGGAACTATGGCTACACCTTC. The genes are TRBV25-1 and TRBJ1-2; D is undetermined. Trimming removed 5 bases from V and 2 bases from J, with 12 bases in between. This CDR3 comprises 14 residues. Looked up from germline, CDR1 is MGHDK and CDR2 is SYGVNS.

CDR3 DNA: TGTGCCAGCAGTGAAGTACAGGGACAGGGAGAAGGAGGCTACACCTTC. Translated, it gives CASSEVQGQGEGGYTF. The V call is TRBV2, the J call TRBJ1-2, with 9 bases aligning to TRBD1. The CDR3 totals 16 residues. V was clipped by 1 base and J by 8 bases; unmatched bases: 11. Germline V lookup: CDR1 SNHLY, CDR2 FYNNEI.

The gene calls are TRBV18 and TRBJ2-1, with D possibly being TRBD2 (6 bases). The V gene's germline CDR1 is KGHSH and CDR2 LQKENI. The V end was cut by 3 bases, the J end by 1 base, with 16 bases between. This CDR3 region has 17 residues. CDR3 protein: CASSPTAGRKSYNEQFF. The CDR3 DNA is TGTGCCAGCTCACCTACCGCGGGACGGAAATCCTACAATGAGCAGTTCTTC. Filled out from reference TRBV18 and TRBJ2-1, the complete variable domain reads NAGVMQNPRHLVRRRGQEARLRCSPMKGHSHVYWYRQLPEEGLKFMVYLQKENIIDESGMPKERFSAEFPKEGPSILRIQQVVRGDSAAYFCASSPTAGRKSYNEQFFGPGTRLTVL.

This clone showed up just once. This chain joins TRBV5-8 and TRBJ2-3, with TRBD1 matching over 8 bases. The trim removed 0 bases at V and 0 bases at J, leaving 6 bases unmatched. This CDR3 is built from 17 residues. Germline lookup yields CDR1 SGHTS and CDR2 YDEGEE. CDR3 in amino acids: CASSLVGTGHSTDTQYF. The CDR3 DNA is TGTGCCAGCAGCTTGGTAGGGACAGGCCATAGCACAGATACGCAGTATTTT.

This clone was seen a single time. The rearrangement uses TRBV3-1 (or the pseudogene TRBV3-2) and TRBJ1-1; 7 bases map to TRBD1. Unmatched junction bases numbered 1, after V lost 2 bases and J lost 1 base. There are 14 residues in the CDR3. Per the germline V gene, CDR1 is LGHDT and CDR2 is YNNKEL (reference sequence). In DNA, the CDR3 is TGTGCCAGCAGCCAACAGGGGGGGAACACTGAAGCTTTCTTT. This encodes CASSQQGGNTEAFF.

The genes are TRBV15 and TRBJ1-2, with 7 bases fitting TRBD1. CDR1 LNHNV and CDR2 YYDKDF come from the germline V gene (reference sequence). The ends lost 0 bases at V and 4 bases at J; junction bases unmatched: 5. The CDR3 totals 15 residues. CDR3 bases: TGTGCCACCAGCAGAGATCAGAGGGGGCTCTATGGCTACACCTTC. Protein sequence: CATSRDQRGLYGYTF.

This clone has a handful of counts. The chain combines TRBV7-9 with TRBJ2-3; a weak D match, TRBD1 (7 bases). This CDR3 has 17 residues. Germline values: CDR1 SEHNR, CDR2 FQNEAQ (reference sequence). V was cut by 5 bases and J by 5 bases, with 23 bases left in between. The DNA for the CDR3 is TGTGCCAGCAGCCCTCGAGGGGGGACAGACCACAGAGATACGCAGTATTTT. Protein: CASSPRGGTDHRDTQYF.

The rearrangement links TRBV10-3 to TRBJ2-1; 9 bases line up with TRBD2. The CDR3 is 14 residues long. After removal of 10 bases from V and 5 bases from J, the junction contained 9 bases not matched to a gene. The germline V gene has CDR1 ENHRY and CDR2 SYGVKD. The CDR3 bases are TGTGCCACCGCGGGGGGGTTGTTCGACAATGAGCAGTTCTTC. Its protein is CATAGGLFDNEQFF.